The 2 T cell receptor beta chains reported below all come from one sample, sequenced in a study of control samples from healthy donors and cancer patients. Some clones are missing from TCRdb's copy, which holds only in-frame ones; the method was immunoSEQ multiplex PCR. The repertoire has about 120,000 clones, 85% to 90% of them found once; the top ten carry 9.5% to 13%. Sequencing was performed on blood. Receptors were obtained from a young man in good health.

The genes are TRBV5-1 and TRBJ2-2; tentative D call: TRBD2 (6 bases). Germline V gene data show CDR1 as SGHRS and CDR2 as YFSETQ. V lost 3 bases and J 1 base, leaving 13 bases between the germline ends. The CDR3 sequence is 16 residues long. The CDR3 region is CASSWGDEVNTGELFF. The DNA of the CDR3 is TGCGCCAGCAGCTGGGGGGACGAAGTGAACACCGGGGAGCTGTTTTTT.

The genes are TRBV14 and TRBJ2-5; 15 nucleotides match TRBD2. The V gene's germline CDR1 is SGHDN and CDR2 FVKESK. There are 17 residues in the CDR3. V dropped 2 bases and J dropped 6; count of bases not matched to a gene: 7. Here the CDR3 DNA reads TGTGCCAGCAGCCAAAGCGGGACTAGCGGGGGGACGAAGACCCAGTACTTC. Protein product: CASSQSGTSGGTKTQYF.